This T cell receptor beta chain was recorded in a study of response to subunit inactivated influenza vaccine. Regarding the study as a whole: Seasonal influenza vaccination, on each occasion, was suggested by the authors to recruit few new T cells.

TCRdb re-derived calls from the RT-PCR reads in MiXCR, one entry per CDR3 protein. The profile shows a few hundred thousand distinct CDR3 sequences, approximately 10% of them singletons. This CDR3 region has 17 residues. V dropped 3 bases and J dropped 0; count of bases not matched to a gene: 8. CDR1 and CDR2 (germline): SGHNT, YENEEA. Comments on this clonotype: The antigen is not known.

The chain links TRBV11-3 to TRBJ2-1; 7 bases are a match to TRBD2. This specimen consisted of PBMCs from blood, obtained roughly 46 days after vaccination. This receptor was taken from a man in his fifties or sixties who received an inactivated influenza vaccine. This chain's CDR3 is CASSFGESGASYNEQFF. CDR3 DNA sequence: TGTGCCAGCAGCTTCGGCGAGAGCGGGGCCTCCTACAATGAGCAGTTCTTC. The entire variable domain, with the rest obtained from reference TRBV11-3 and TRBJ2-1, is as follows: EAGVVQSPRYKIIEKKQPVAFWCNPISGHNTLYWYLQNLGQGPELLIRYENEEAVDDSQLPKDRFSAERLKGVDSTLKIQPAELGDSAVYLCASSFGESGASYNEQFFGPGTRLTVL.